The following is a TCR beta chain sequence with its context. The germline V gene has CDR1 ENHRY and CDR2 SYGVKD. There are 16 residues in the CDR3. J was trimmed by 6 bases and V by 0 bases; bases with no gene match: 2. This specimen belongs to a study of beta chain features in type 1 diabetes. Sequencing targeted expressed TCRB transcripts, as all isolated RNA had been reverse transcribed. TCRdb's table, derived via immunoSEQ multiplex PCR, lists solely in-frame clones and lacks some. The profile shows 200,000 to 250,000 clones, roughly 9.6% of them singletons. The J gene is TRBJ2-1, the V gene TRBV10-3; 13 nucleotides align to TRBD2. Sample: naive CD4+ T cells from blood. The sequence was obtained from a woman aged 18-29 years in good health. The CDR3 bases are TGTGCCATCAGTGAGTCGTGGACTAGCGGGAGCAATGAGCAGTTCTTC. Encoded protein: CAISESWTSGSNEQFF.